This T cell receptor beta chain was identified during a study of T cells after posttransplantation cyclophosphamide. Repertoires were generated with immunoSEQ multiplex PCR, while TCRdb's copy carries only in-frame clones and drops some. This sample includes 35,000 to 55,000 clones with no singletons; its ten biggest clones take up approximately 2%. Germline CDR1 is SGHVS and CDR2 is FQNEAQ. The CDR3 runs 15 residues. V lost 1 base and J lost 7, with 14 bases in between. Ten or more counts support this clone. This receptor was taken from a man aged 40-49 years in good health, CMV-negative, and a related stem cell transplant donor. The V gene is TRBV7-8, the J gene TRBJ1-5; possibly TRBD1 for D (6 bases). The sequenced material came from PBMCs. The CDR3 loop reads CASSLGGGGYQPQHF. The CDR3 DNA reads TGTGCCAGCAGCTTAGGGGGGGGCGGCTACCAGCCCCAGCATTTT.